One sample yielded the 17 T cell receptor beta chains listed below, sequenced in a study of blood T cell repertoires in COVID-19. Produced via immunoSEQ multiplex PCR; TCRdb's table is partial and in-frame only. Of hundreds of thousands of clones listed, about nine tenths were seen once; the top ten hold around 9.3%. The sample taken for sequencing was PBMCs or T cells enriched from blood (not recorded which). These receptors were taken from a woman under 30 who had recovered from COVID-19.

J is TRBJ2-7 and V is TRBV30; 12 nucleotides agree with TRBD2. The CDR3 contains 16 residues. V gave up 5 bases and J gave up 2 bases; unmatched junction bases: 10. Germline assignment: CDR1 GTSNPN and CDR2 SVGIG (reference sequence). The CDR3: CAWVPGLAGPTYEQYF. As DNA, the CDR3 is TGTGCCTGGGTGCCGGGACTAGCGGGTCCTACCTACGAGCAGTACTTC.

This clone was detected a few times. V is TRBV30 and J is TRBJ1-2; TRBD1 aligns across 10 bases. With 2 bases clipped from V and 2 bases from J, the junction kept 5 bases outside the gene matches. There are 15 residues in the CDR3. Germline-derived CDR1 and CDR2 are GTSNPN and SVGIG (reference sequence). In DNA form, the CDR3 reads TGTGCCTGGAGTCCCTCGGACAGGGGGAACTATGGCTACACCTTC. This codes for CAWSPSDRGNYGYTF.

This clone was seen a handful of times. This chain connects TRBV9 to TRBJ1-1; D perhaps matches TRBD1 (6 bases). There are 14 residues in the CDR3. The germline V gene encodes CDR1 SGDLS and CDR2 YYNGEE. The V end was cut by 1 base, the J end by 1 base, with 8 bases between. DNA of the CDR3: TGTGCCAGCAGCGTAACAGGGCAGAACACTGAAGCTTTCTTT. Amino acids: CASSVTGQNTEAFF. Filled out from reference TRBV9 and TRBJ1-1, the complete variable domain reads DSGVTQTPKHLITATGQRVTLRCSPRSGDLSVYWYQQSLDQGLQFLIQYYNGEERAKGNILERFSAQQFPDLHSELNLSSLELGDSALYFCASSVTGQNTEAFFGQGTRLTVV.

The chain recombines TRBV4-2 with TRBJ2-5, with 9 bases aligning to TRBD2. Germline V CDR1 and CDR2: LGHNA, YNFKEQ. This CDR3 has 17 amino acids. Losses at the gene ends were 0 bases for V and 1 base for J; bases not matched to a gene: 6. DNA of the CDR3: TGTGCCAGCAGCCAAGACGGGGTAGCGGGAGCCCAAGAGACCCAGTACTTC. Protein: CASSQDGVAGAQETQYF.

The gene calls are TRBV7-3 and TRBJ2-7; the match to TRBD2 covers 10 bases. CDR3 length equals 22 residues. V lost 1 base and J lost 3; bases outside the gene matches: 24. Germline values: CDR1 SGHTA, CDR2 FQGTGA. The CDR3 DNA follows: TGTGCCAGCAGCTTAAAGGCCCCTCACTACACTAGCGGGGACCCTACCGACTACGAGCAGTACTTC. As protein: CASSLKAPHYTSGDPTDYEQYF.

This chain connects TRBV7-9 to TRBJ2-1; tentatively, D is TRBD2 (6 bases). Deletions cut 1 base from V and 4 bases from J, with 11 bases between. This CDR3 contains 15 residues. Germline CDR1 SEHNR, CDR2 FQNEAQ (reference sequence). CDR3 sequence: CASSLDGTRYNEQFF. The CDR3 DNA reads as TGTGCCAGCAGCTTAGACGGGACTCGGTACAATGAGCAGTTCTTC.

The chain uses TRBV4-3 and TRBJ1-5; D is perhaps TRBD1 (6 bases). The CDR3 consists of 17 residues. Germline V gives CDR1 LGHNA, CDR2 YSLEER. V was cut by 0 bases and J by 1 base, with 13 bases left in between. The CDR3 region has the DNA TGCGCCAGCAGCCAAGATAGCAGGGACAAGAGCAATCAGCCCCAGCATTTT. Residues: CASSQDSRDKSNQPQHF.

In this sample, this clone turned up a few times. The rearrangement links TRBV18 to TRBJ2-2, with D possibly matching TRBD2 (5 bases). The CDR3 is 14 amino acids. Trimming stripped 3 bases from V and 6 bases from J, with 11 bases between. CDR1 is KGHSH, CDR2 LQKENI, per germline. CDR3 loop: CASSPFKEAGELFF. The CDR3 nucleotides are TGTGCCAGCTCACCTTTTAAGGAGGCCGGGGAGCTGTTTTTT.

CDR3 DNA: TGTGCCAGTAGCCGACAGGGCCTTAATGAAAAACTGTTTTTT. Translation gives CASSRQGLNEKLFF. The chain joins TRBV19 to TRBJ1-4; 7 bases line up with TRBD1. The CDR3 runs to 14 residues. J gave up 4 bases and V 6 bases, and 5 bases lay outside the gene matches. Germline CDR1 reads LNHDA; CDR2 reads SQIVND (reference sequence). The complete variable domain, with remaining parts taken from reference TRBV19 and TRBJ1-4, reads DGGITQSPKYLFRKEGQNVTLSCEQNLNHDAMYWYRQDPGQGLRLIYYSQIVNDFQKGDIAEGYSVSREKKESFPLTVTSAQKNPTAFYLCASSRQGLNEKLFFGSGTQLSVL.

The J gene is TRBJ2-2, the V gene TRBV14; D remains ambiguous. The CDR3 has 14 residues. The germline V gene encodes CDR1 SGHDN and CDR2 FVKESK. Trimming took 3 bases from V and 0 from J, leaving 5 bases between them. The CDR3 sequence: CASSHGANTGELFF. The CDR3 DNA reads as TGTGCCAGCAGCCATGGAGCGAACACCGGGGAGCTGTTTTTT.

This chain connects TRBV18 to TRBJ2-7, with TRBD2 identical over 12 bases. Trimming removed 5 bases from V and 5 bases from J; junction bases left unmatched: 10. The CDR3 extends over 16 amino acids. Germline V gives CDR1 KGHSH, CDR2 LQKENI. CDR3 bases: TGTGCCAGCTCAGGACTAGCGGGGAGCCTGAGGGACGAGCAGTACTTC. Translation gives CASSGLAGSLRDEQYF.

The chain is built from TRBV28 and TRBJ1-6, with 7 bases that match TRBD1. Per germline, CDR1 MDHEN and CDR2 SYDVKM. V trimming: 8 bases; J trimming: 7 bases; junction bases outside the gene matches: 8. This CDR3 region has 14 residues. CDR3 nucleotide sequence: TGTGCCAGCGAGGGGGCAGGCGGCAATTCACCCCTCCACTTT. This encodes CASEGAGGNSPLHF.

The chain combines TRBV10-3 with TRBJ2-1, with 10 bases fitting TRBD2. From germline, CDR1 is ENHRY and CDR2 SYGVKD. V lost 11 bases and J lost 6; bases outside the gene matches: 10. The CDR3 sequence is 14 residues long. The CDR3 DNA sequence: TGTGCCTTAGCGGCGGGACTAGCGTCCAATGAGCAGTTCTTC. It codes for CALAAGLASNEQFF.

The genes are TRBV6-5 and TRBJ1-2, with D unresolved. Per the germline V gene, CDR1 is MNHEY and CDR2 is SVGAGI. V was clipped by 6 bases and J by 2 bases, with 13 bases between them. The CDR3 loop spans 14 amino acids. The CDR3, as DNA: TGTGCCAGCAGCCTCGGGGTGGGGAACTATGGCTACACCTTC. It is translated as CASSLGVGNYGYTF.

The V gene is TRBV18, the J gene TRBJ1-2; 9 bases are shared with TRBD1. The ends lost 0 bases at V and 5 bases at J; junction bases unmatched: 7. CDR3 length: 16 residues. Germline lookup yields CDR1 KGHSH and CDR2 LQKENI. The CDR3 nucleotides read TGTGCCAGCTCACCACCCACAGGGGGCGGCGAGTATGGCTACACCTTC. It encodes CASSPPTGGGEYGYTF.

V is TRBV4-3 and J is TRBJ1-1; D possibly corresponds to TRBD1 (6 bases). V was pared by 0 bases and J by 10 bases, with 12 bases between. There are 13 residues in the CDR3. CDR1 and CDR2 from the germline V gene are LGHNA and YSLEER. The CDR3 spells CASSQETRGVAFF. CDR3 sequence (DNA): TGCGCCAGCAGCCAAGAAACCAGGGGAGTAGCTTTCTTT.

V is TRBV19 and J is TRBJ1-2, with 8 positions matching TRBD1. Germline V gene data show CDR1 as LNHDA and CDR2 as SQIVND (reference sequence). CDR3 length equals 15 residues. J lost 8 bases, V lost 7 bases, and 15 bases had no gene match. The CDR3 DNA is TGTGCCAGTATTGGACAGGGAGGGCACAGTAGGGGCTACACCTTC. Protein product: CASIGQGGHSRGYTF.